This is a list of T cell receptor beta chains from one sample in a study of cytomegalovirus exposure and HLA in healthy donors. TCRdb's copy holds only in-frame clones and misses some; the assay was immunoSEQ multiplex PCR. Here the sample spans around 140,000 clones, about 64% being singletons. Specimen: PBMCs. These receptors were collected from a woman in her thirties or forties in good health and CMV-seronegative. Each CDR3 is given with its conserved first and last residue. D genes are given only for firm matches. Where a row states a size, it is once, few, many or the class of an expanded clone; other rows omit it.

clone size: -
J gene: TRBJ2-3
CDR3 length: 17
D gene: -
V gene: TRBV11-2
CDR3 protein: CASSPLPSSRGTDTQYF
CDR3 DNA: TGTGCCAGCAGCCCTTTACCGTCCTCACGAGGCACAGATACGCAGTATTTT

clone size: -
J gene: TRBJ2-5
CDR3 length: 12
D gene: TRBD2
V gene: TRBV2
CDR3 protein: CATLGGGETQYF
CDR3 DNA: TGTGCCACCCTGGGGGGGGGAGAGACCCAGTACTTC

clone size: -
J gene: TRBJ2-3
CDR3 length: 15
D gene: -
V gene: TRBV7-9
CDR3 protein: CASSLEGVTTDTQYF
CDR3 DNA: TGTGCCAGCAGCTTAGAAGGAGTCACCACAGATACGCAGTATTTT

clone size: -
J gene: TRBJ1-1
CDR3 length: 15
D gene: -
V gene: TRBV5-1
CDR3 protein: CASTLTPGGNTEAFF
CDR3 DNA: TGCGCCAGCACCCTAACCCCCGGAGGAAACACTGAAGCTTTCTTT

clone size: few
J gene: TRBJ1-6
CDR3 length: 16
D gene: -
V gene: TRBV4-1
CDR3 protein: CASSQDMRIGGSALHF
CDR3 DNA: TGCGCCAGCAGCCAAGATATGAGGATAGGGGGTTCGGCCCTCCACTTT

clone size: few
J gene: TRBJ1-1
CDR3 length: 14
D gene: -
V gene: TRBV18
CDR3 protein: CASNGMGRASEAFF
CDR3 DNA: TGTGCCAGCAATGGAATGGGCAGGGCAAGTGAAGCTTTCTTT

clone size: -
J gene: TRBJ1-5
CDR3 length: 14
D gene: TRBD1
V gene: TRBV6-5
CDR3 protein: CASRGQGSNQPQHF
CDR3 DNA: TGTGCCAGCAGGGGACAGGGAAGCAATCAGCCCCAGCATTTT

clone size: -
J gene: TRBJ2-7
CDR3 length: 15
D gene: TRBD1
V gene: TRBV5-1
CDR3 protein: CASSPTGGDLYEQYF
CDR3 DNA: TGCGCCAGCAGCCCCACAGGGGGAGACTTATACGAGCAGTACTTC

clone size: many
J gene: TRBJ2-1
CDR3 length: 16
D gene: TRBD2
V gene: TRBV19
CDR3 protein: CASSISPGGSYNEQFF
CDR3 DNA: TGTGCCAGTAGTATATCACCGGGGGGTAGCTACAATGAGCAGTTCTTC

clone size: -
J gene: TRBJ2-1
CDR3 length: 15
D gene: TRBD2
V gene: TRBV18
CDR3 protein: CASSLYSGGAGEQFF
CDR3 DNA: TGTGCCAGCTCACTGTATAGCGGGGGGGCCGGTGAGCAGTTCTTC

clone size: -
J gene: TRBJ1-1
CDR3 length: 19
D gene: -
V gene: TRBV7-9
CDR3 protein: CASSTSRGQVGGRNTEAFF
CDR3 DNA: TGTGCCAGCAGCACTAGTAGGGGACAAGTAGGAGGACGGAACACTGAAGCTTTCTTT

clone size: -
J gene: TRBJ1-6
CDR3 length: 15
D gene: -
V gene: TRBV14
CDR3 protein: CASSQGGQGNSPLHF
CDR3 DNA: TGTGCCAGCAGCCAAGGAGGGCAGGGGAATTCACCCCTCCACTTT

clone size: -
J gene: TRBJ1-6
CDR3 length: 16
D gene: TRBD1
V gene: TRBV19
CDR3 protein: CASSSTGNSYNSPLHF
CDR3 DNA: TGTGCCAGTAGTTCGACAGGGAACTCCTATAATTCACCCCTCCACTTT

clone size: -
J gene: TRBJ1-1
CDR3 length: 15
D gene: -
V gene: TRBV27
CDR3 protein: CASSLGQGFKTEAFF
CDR3 DNA: TGTGCCAGCAGTTTAGGCCAGGGGTTTAAAACTGAAGCTTTCTTT

clone size: few
J gene: TRBJ2-5
CDR3 length: 16
D gene: TRBD1
V gene: TRBV10-3
CDR3 protein: CAISESPGQGQETQYF
CDR3 DNA: TGTGCCATCAGTGAGTCCCCGGGACAGGGGCAAGAGACCCAGTACTTC

clone size: -
J gene: TRBJ1-5
CDR3 length: 14
D gene: -
V gene: TRBV5-5
CDR3 protein: CASSLQVLGQPQHF
CDR3 DNA: TGTGCCAGCAGCTTGCAGGTGCTGGGTCAGCCCCAGCATTTT

clone size: -
J gene: TRBJ1-2
CDR3 length: 12
D gene: -
V gene: TRBV5-1
CDR3 protein: CASSLEAKGYTF
CDR3 DNA: TGCGCCAGCAGCTTGGAAGCAAAAGGCTACACCTTC

clone size: -
J gene: TRBJ1-2
CDR3 length: 15
D gene: TRBD1
V gene: TRBV2
CDR3 protein: CASSLRDRGRYGYTF
CDR3 DNA: TGTGCCAGCAGCTTGCGGGACAGGGGGAGGTATGGCTACACCTTC

clone size: -
J gene: TRBJ2-1
CDR3 length: 17
D gene: TRBD2
V gene: TRBV27
CDR3 protein: CASSPRIERGGRNEQFF
CDR3 DNA: TGTGCCAGCAGTCCCAGGATCGAGCGGGGGGGCCGGAATGAGCAGTTCTTC

clone size: -
J gene: TRBJ2-1
CDR3 length: 15
D gene: -
V gene: TRBV6-6
CDR3 protein: CASSPGGLGFNEQFF
CDR3 DNA: TGTGCCAGCAGTCCAGGGGGACTAGGATTCAATGAGCAGTTCTTC

clone size: -
J gene: TRBJ1-3
CDR3 length: 15
D gene: -
V gene: TRBV30
CDR3 protein: CAWRNTGSSGNTIYF
CDR3 DNA: TGTGCCTGGAGGAATACAGGGAGCTCTGGAAACACCATATATTTT

clone size: -
J gene: TRBJ1-1
CDR3 length: 13
D gene: -
V gene: TRBV5-1
CDR3 protein: CASSLSTGAEAFF
CDR3 DNA: TGCGCCAGCAGCTTGTCTACGGGGGCTGAAGCTTTCTTT

clone size: -
J gene: TRBJ1-5
CDR3 length: 15
D gene: -
V gene: TRBV28
CDR3 protein: CASSLYGSVNQPQHF
CDR3 DNA: TGTGCCAGCAGTTTATACGGGAGCGTCAATCAGCCCCAGCATTTT

clone size: -
J gene: TRBJ2-1
CDR3 length: 13
D gene: -
V gene: TRBV7-8
CDR3 protein: CASSRAGGNEQFF
CDR3 DNA: TGTGCCAGCAGCCGAGCCGGGGGAAATGAGCAGTTCTTC

clone size: -
J gene: TRBJ1-3
CDR3 length: 15
D gene: -
V gene: TRBV5-1
CDR3 protein: CASSSTGLSGNTIYF
CDR3 DNA: TGCGCCAGCAGCTCCACAGGTCTCTCTGGAAACACCATATATTTT

clone size: -
J gene: TRBJ1-2
CDR3 length: 14
D gene: TRBD1
V gene: TRBV6-1
CDR3 protein: CASSEQRTGEGYTF
CDR3 DNA: TGTGCCAGCAGTGAACAAAGGACAGGGGAAGGCTACACCTTC

clone size: few
J gene: TRBJ2-7
CDR3 length: 11
D gene: -
V gene: TRBV5-5
CDR3 protein: CASSNTYEQYF
CDR3 DNA: TGTGCCAGCAGCAATACCTACGAGCAGTACTTC

clone size: once
J gene: TRBJ2-2
CDR3 length: 12
D gene: -
V gene: TRBV27
CDR3 protein: CASSPGIGELFF
CDR3 DNA: TGTGCCAGCTCGCCGGGAATCGGGGAGCTGTTTTTT

clone size: once
J gene: TRBJ2-5
CDR3 length: 15
D gene: -
V gene: TRBV19
CDR3 protein: CASSLSRSGRETQYF
CDR3 DNA: TGTGCCAGTAGTCTGTCGAGATCAGGAAGGGAGACCCAGTACTTC

clone size: -
J gene: TRBJ2-3
CDR3 length: 16
D gene: TRBD2
V gene: TRBV6-6
CDR3 protein: CASSPWTSGATDTQYF
CDR3 DNA: TGTGCCAGCAGTCCCTGGACTAGCGGGGCCACAGATACGCAGTATTTT

clone size: -
J gene: TRBJ2-1
CDR3 length: 14
D gene: TRBD1
V gene: TRBV11-1
CDR3 protein: CASTWDRAGEEQFF
CDR3 DNA: TGTGCCAGCACCTGGGACAGGGCAGGAGAGGAGCAGTTCTTC

clone size: -
J gene: TRBJ2-3
CDR3 length: 18
D gene: -
V gene: TRBV4-3
CDR3 protein: CASSRYPPPGTHTDTQYF
CDR3 DNA: TGCGCCAGCAGCCGTTACCCCCCGCCAGGCACGCACACAGATACGCAGTATTTT

clone size: -
J gene: TRBJ2-7
CDR3 length: 15
D gene: TRBD1
V gene: TRBV14
CDR3 protein: CASSERRTGTYEQYF
CDR3 DNA: TGTGCCAGCAGCGAAAGGAGGACAGGGACCTACGAGCAGTACTTC

clone size: -
J gene: TRBJ1-2
CDR3 length: 15
D gene: -
V gene: TRBV4-2
CDR3 protein: CASSQEGQPLYGYTF
CDR3 DNA: TGTGCCAGCAGCCAAGAGGGACAACCTCTCTATGGCTACACCTTC

clone size: few
J gene: TRBJ1-2
CDR3 length: 13
D gene: TRBD1
V gene: TRBV6-5
CDR3 protein: CASTPGQGRGYTF
CDR3 DNA: TGTGCCAGCACCCCGGGACAGGGGCGAGGCTACACCTTC

clone size: -
J gene: TRBJ2-3
CDR3 length: 16
D gene: TRBD1
V gene: TRBV11-2
CDR3 protein: CASSYGQGRSTDTQYF
CDR3 DNA: TGTGCCAGCAGCTACGGACAGGGACGAAGCACAGATACGCAGTATTTT

clone size: -
J gene: TRBJ1-5
CDR3 length: 12
D gene: -
V gene: TRBV7-9
CDR3 protein: CASSPENQPQHF
CDR3 DNA: TGTGCCAGCAGCCCCGAGAATCAGCCCCAGCATTTT

clone size: -
J gene: TRBJ1-6
CDR3 length: 13
D gene: TRBD1
V gene: TRBV30
CDR3 protein: CAWGTGMNSPLHF
CDR3 DNA: TGTGCCTGGGGGACAGGGATGAATTCACCCCTCCACTTT